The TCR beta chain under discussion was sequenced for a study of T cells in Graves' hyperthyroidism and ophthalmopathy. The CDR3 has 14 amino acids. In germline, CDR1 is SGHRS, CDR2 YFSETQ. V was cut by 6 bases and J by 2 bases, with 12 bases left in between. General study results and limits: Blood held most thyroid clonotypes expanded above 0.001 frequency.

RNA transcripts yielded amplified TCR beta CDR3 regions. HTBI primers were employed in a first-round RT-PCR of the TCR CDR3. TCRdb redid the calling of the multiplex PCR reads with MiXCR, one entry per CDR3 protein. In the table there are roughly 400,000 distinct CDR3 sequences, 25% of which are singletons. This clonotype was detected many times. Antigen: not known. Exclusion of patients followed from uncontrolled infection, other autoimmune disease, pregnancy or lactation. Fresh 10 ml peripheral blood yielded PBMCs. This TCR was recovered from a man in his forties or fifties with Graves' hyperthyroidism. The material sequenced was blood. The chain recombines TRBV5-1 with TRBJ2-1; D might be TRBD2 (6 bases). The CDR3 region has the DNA TGCGCCAGCATCCGGGACTCCGCCTACAATGAGCAGTTCTTC. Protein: CASIRDSAYNEQFF. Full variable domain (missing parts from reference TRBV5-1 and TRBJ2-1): KAGVTQTPRYLIKTRGQQVTLSCSPISGHRSVSWYQQTPGQGLQFLFEYFSETQRNKGNFPGRFSGRQFSNSRSEMNVSTLELGDSALYLCASIRDSAYNEQFFGPGTRLTVL.